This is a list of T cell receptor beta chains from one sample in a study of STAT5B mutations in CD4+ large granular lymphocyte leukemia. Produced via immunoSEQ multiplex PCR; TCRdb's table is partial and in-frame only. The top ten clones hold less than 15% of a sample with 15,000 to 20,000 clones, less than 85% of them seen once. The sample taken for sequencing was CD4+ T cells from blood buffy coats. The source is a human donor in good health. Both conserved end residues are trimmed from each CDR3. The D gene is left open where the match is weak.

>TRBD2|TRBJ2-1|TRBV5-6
ASSGRGAGGQSEQF
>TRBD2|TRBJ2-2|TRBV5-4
ASSLAGGGNGELF
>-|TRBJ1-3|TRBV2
ASSDPLEGNTIY
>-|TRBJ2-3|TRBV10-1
ASSDLDTQY
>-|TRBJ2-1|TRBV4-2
ASSQEGGPNEQF
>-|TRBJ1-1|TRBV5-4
ATLPRGVGNTEAF
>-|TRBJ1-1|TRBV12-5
ASGPGSRSPEAF
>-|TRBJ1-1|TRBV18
ASSGQMGTEAF
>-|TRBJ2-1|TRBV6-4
ASSTSTGPGGEQF
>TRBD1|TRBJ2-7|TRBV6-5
ASSLTGAVAEQY
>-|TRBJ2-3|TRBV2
ASSFGGQGTQY
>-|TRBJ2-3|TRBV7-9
ASSVTGQRGDTQY
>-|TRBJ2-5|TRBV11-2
ASSLGTHQETQY
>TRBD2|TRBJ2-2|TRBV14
ASSRLGLAGVLNTGELF
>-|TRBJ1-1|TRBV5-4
ASSVDSKNTEAF
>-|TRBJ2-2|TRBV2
ASRSDIGELF
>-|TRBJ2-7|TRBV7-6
ASSPSRGREQY
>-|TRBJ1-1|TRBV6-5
ASRISVGAEAF
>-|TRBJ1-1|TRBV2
AARAAGVGTEAF
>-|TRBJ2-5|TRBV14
ASSPRRAPWGETQY
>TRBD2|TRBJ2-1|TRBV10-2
ASSESTGGPRNEQF
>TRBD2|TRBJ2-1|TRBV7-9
ASSSLSGSSYNEQF
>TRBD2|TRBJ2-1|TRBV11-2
ASSLGGGNYNEQF
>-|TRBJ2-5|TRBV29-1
SVYLIMAQETQY
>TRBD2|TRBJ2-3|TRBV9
ASSDTSGRLDTQY
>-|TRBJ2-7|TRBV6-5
ASRRTGGHYEQY
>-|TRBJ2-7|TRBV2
ASSEQGRLYEQY
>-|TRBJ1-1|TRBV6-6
ASSYSDREAF
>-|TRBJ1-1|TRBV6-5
ASRSTGRNTEAF
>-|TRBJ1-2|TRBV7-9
ASSLVSYYGYT
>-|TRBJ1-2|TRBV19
ATRYTRYGYT
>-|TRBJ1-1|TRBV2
GGGITITNTEAF
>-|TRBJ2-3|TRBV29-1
SVEGLDDTQY
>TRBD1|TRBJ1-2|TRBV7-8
ASSLAGTGVGYGYT
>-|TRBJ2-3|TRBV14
ASTQQVTDTQY
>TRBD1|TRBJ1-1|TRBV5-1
ASSLDGQGLGTEAF
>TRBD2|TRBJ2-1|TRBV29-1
SVNPSGAYNEQF
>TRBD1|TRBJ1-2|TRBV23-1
ASSQPGGTAIDRYGYT
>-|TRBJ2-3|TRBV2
ASSERDTQY
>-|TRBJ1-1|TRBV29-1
SVEYSRNTEAF
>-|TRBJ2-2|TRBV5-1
ASSRNTGELF
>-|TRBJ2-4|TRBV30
AWMGDVSGPKNIQY
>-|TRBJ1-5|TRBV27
ASSLSISLRDGNQPQH
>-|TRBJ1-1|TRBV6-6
ASSSRTQSTTEAF
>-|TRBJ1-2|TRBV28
ASSLGIRYGYT
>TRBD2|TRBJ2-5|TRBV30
AWSVLLAGGPGGETQY
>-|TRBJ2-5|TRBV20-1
SASPRETQY
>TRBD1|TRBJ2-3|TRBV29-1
SVSGGSTDTQY
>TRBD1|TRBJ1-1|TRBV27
ASSIQGSEAF
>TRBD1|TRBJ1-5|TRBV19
ASVDRGNQPQH
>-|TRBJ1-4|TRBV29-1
SVEAAGNNEKLF
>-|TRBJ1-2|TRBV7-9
ASSLGGSYGYT
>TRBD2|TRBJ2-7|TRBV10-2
ASSESDRLAASEQY